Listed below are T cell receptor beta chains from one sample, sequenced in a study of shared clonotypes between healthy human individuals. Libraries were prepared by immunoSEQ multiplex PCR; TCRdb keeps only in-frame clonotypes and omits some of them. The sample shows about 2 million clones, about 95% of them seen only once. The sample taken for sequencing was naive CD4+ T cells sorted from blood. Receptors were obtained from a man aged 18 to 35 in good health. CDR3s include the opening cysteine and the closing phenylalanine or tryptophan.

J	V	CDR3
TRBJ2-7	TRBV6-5	CASSRAAGSAYEQYF
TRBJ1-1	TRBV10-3	CAISGGSTEAFF
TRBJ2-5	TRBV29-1	CSVEVPSLKTQYF
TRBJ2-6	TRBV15	CATSREGQTVSGANVLTF
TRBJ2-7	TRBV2	CASARGQQGSYEQYF
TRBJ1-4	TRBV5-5	CASSLGSTNEKLFF
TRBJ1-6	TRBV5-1	CASSLEDRAGSPLHF
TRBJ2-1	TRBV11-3	CASSLNSVSGNEQFF
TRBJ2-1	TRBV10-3	CAISESTGGEQFF
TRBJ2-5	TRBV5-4	CASSYGGAEQETQYF
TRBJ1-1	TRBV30	CASDRVRAEAFF
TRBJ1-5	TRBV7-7	CASSTSGQAINQPQHF
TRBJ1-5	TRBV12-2	CASRLARGGFQPQHF